One and the same sample provided the 16 T cell receptor beta chains below, sequenced in a study of T-cell reconstitution after alpha-beta-depleted transplantation in children. Researchers prepared the TCRbeta library using unique molecular identifiers, the study reports. One entry per CDR3 protein, called by TCRdb with MiXCR from the PCR reads. The sample holds about a million distinct CDR3 sequences, 25% to 35% seen once. Sequencing was performed on PBMCs, mostly from graft donor cells, taken 360 days after TCRalphabeta/CD19-depleted stem cell transplant. The receptors stem from a boy under three years old who had a stem cell transplant for SCID, so the T cells may come from the graft donor.

This clonotype was counted a single time. The gene calls are TRBV20-1 and TRBJ2-7; D may correspond to TRBD1 or TRBD2 (5 bases each). CDR1 is DFQATT, CDR2 SNEGSKA, per germline (reference sequence). The V and J ends lost 6 bases and 0 bases respectively, with 18 bases between them. This CDR3 contains 15 residues. CDR3 protein: CSATSGTVSSYEQYF. DNA for the CDR3: TGCAGTGCGACATCCGGGACGGTGAGCTCCTACGAGCAGTACTTC.

A few counts support this clonotype. The gene calls are TRBV7-8 and TRBJ1-2, with a weak D call TRBD1 (5 bases). The germline V gene encodes CDR1 SGHVS and CDR2 FQNEAQ. The germline V and J ends were trimmed by 4 bases and 4 bases, with 13 bases remaining between them. The CDR3 has 14 amino acids. The CDR3 DNA reads TGTGCCAGCAGCTGGGCGGGGGGTAGCTATGGCTACACCTTC. It codes for CASSWAGGSYGYTF.

A few counts support this clonotype. The chain links TRBV27 to TRBJ2-1; TRBD1 or TRBD2 may be the D gene (6 bases each). Trimming shortened V by 5 bases and J by 8 bases, and 19 bases separated the two germline ends. CDR3 length equals 15 residues. Germline V gene lookup returns CDR1 MNHEY and CDR2 SMNVEV (reference sequence). In nucleotides, the CDR3 is TGTGCCAGCAGTGTTCGGGGGCCTTCAGCCTATGAGCAGTTCTTC. Translated, it gives CASSVRGPSAYEQFF.

This clonotype was counted a few times. The J gene is TRBJ2-2, the V gene TRBV15, with 7 nucleotides matching TRBD1. V shed 6 bases, J shed 0 bases, and the junction held 4 bases outside the gene matches. Germline CDR1 and CDR2: LNHNV and YYDKDF (reference sequence). The CDR3 consists of 15 residues. CDR3 nucleotides: TGTGCCACCAGACAGGGGAACACGAACACCGGGGAGCTGTTTTTT. The encoded protein is CATRQGNTNTGELFF.

The chain joins TRBV6-5 to TRBJ2-7, with D unclear. The CDR3 contains 15 residues. Per the germline V gene, CDR1 is MNHEY and CDR2 is SVGAGI. The germline V and J ends were trimmed by 4 bases and 0 bases, with 13 bases remaining between them. CDR3 nucleotide sequence: TGTGCCAGCAGTTCCTCAGGCAGAAGCTCCTACGAGCAGTACTTC. Residues: CASSSSGRSSYEQYF.

The chain uses TRBV2 and TRBJ2-1; TRBD2 matches 13 bases. Germline loops: CDR1 SNHLY, CDR2 FYNNEI. The CDR3 has 17 residues. V lost 10 bases to trimming and J lost 0 bases; unmatched junction nucleotides: 9. CDR3 amino acids: CATSGTSGASSYNEQFF. In nucleotides, the CDR3 is TGTGCCACCTCCGGGACTAGCGGGGCTAGCTCCTACAATGAGCAGTTCTTC.

This clonotype was counted between two and nine times. The chain carries TRBV7-8 and TRBJ1-3; maybe TRBD1 (5 bases). This CDR3 contains 13 residues. Trimming cost V 2 bases and J 8 bases, with 10 bases left between them. Germline CDR1 SGHVS, CDR2 FQNEAQ. CDR3 coding DNA: TGTGCCAGCAGCTTAATTATAGGGGACACCATATATTTT. Protein product: CASSLIIGDTIYF.

The chain carries TRBV29-1 and TRBJ1-2; 10 positions agree with TRBD1. The CDR3 has 16 amino acids. CDR1 SQVTM and CDR2 ANQGSEA come from the germline V gene. V trimming: 3 bases; J trimming: 3 bases; junction bases outside the gene matches: 10. The CDR3 sequence is CSVESQPGQGYYGYTF. The CDR3 DNA reads as TGCAGCGTTGAGTCCCAACCGGGACAGGGGTACTATGGCTACACCTTC.

V gene TRBV4-1 combines with J gene TRBJ2-5; D call uncertain. CDR3 length equals 14 residues. The germline V gene has CDR1 MGHRA and CDR2 YSYEKL. Trimming pared 0 bases from V and 5 bases from J, leaving 10 bases between. CDR3 DNA: TGCGCCAGCAGCCAAGATGACGTAGGGGAGACCCAGTACTTC. Residues: CASSQDDVGETQYF.

The chain employs TRBV6-4 and TRBJ2-3; D unclear. The V gene's germline CDR1 is MRHNA and CDR2 SNTAGT. The length of the CDR3 is 14 residues. Trimming stripped 2 bases from V and 2 bases from J, with 8 bases between. CDR3 DNA: TGTGCCAGCAGTGACCGGTCGCTCACAGATACGCAGTATTTT. Translated: CASSDRSLTDTQYF.

This clonotype was detected a few times. This chain uses TRBV4-2 with TRBJ2-2; D is unresolved. Germline V CDR1 and CDR2: LGHNA, YNFKEQ. Trimming took off 0 bases at V and 3 bases at J, with 11 bases between the two ends. This CDR3 comprises 16 residues. DNA for the CDR3: TGTGCCAGCAGCCAAGATTCCGCGAGACACACCGGGGAGCTGTTTTTT. Translated, it gives CASSQDSARHTGELFF.

This chain links TRBV5-1 with TRBJ2-1, with 9 nucleotides matching TRBD1. Germline loops: CDR1 SGHRS, CDR2 YFSETQ. Germline trimming cut 1 base from V and 7 bases from J; bases unmatched to any gene: 3. CDR3 length: 14 amino acids. This chain's CDR3 is CASSLLQGANEQFF. CDR3 sequence (DNA): TGCGCCAGCAGCTTGTTACAGGGGGCGAATGAGCAGTTCTTC. Using reference TRBV5-1 and TRBJ2-1 for the parts outside the CDR3, the full variable domain is KAGVTQTPRYLIKTRGQQVTLSCSPISGHRSVSWYQQTPGQGLQFLFEYFSETQRNKGNFPGRFSGRQFSNSRSEMNVSTLELGDSALYLCASSLLQGANEQFFGPGTRLTVL.

CDR3 coding DNA: TGTGCCAGCAGCTTTGTCGGGGGGCTGGGATCTGAAAAACTGTTTTTT. This sequence encodes CASSFVGGLGSEKLFF. This rearrangement joins TRBV7-2 to TRBJ1-4; the D gene is possibly TRBD1 (6 bases). Trimming cost V 3 bases and J 7 bases, with 18 bases left between them. CDR1 and CDR2 from the germline V gene are SGHTA and FQGNSA. The CDR3 runs 16 residues.

This clonotype has a handful of counts. The chain recombines TRBV20-1 with TRBJ2-5; no clear D. Per germline, CDR1 DFQATT and CDR2 SNEGSKA (reference sequence). The CDR3 is made up of 11 amino acids. With 6 bases removed from V and 8 bases from J, the gap between germline ends came to 13 bases. CDR3 DNA sequence: TGCAGTGCGAGCCCCAAGGGTACCCAGTACTTC. Translated: CSASPKGTQYF.

This chain uses TRBV18 with TRBJ2-3, with TRBD1 matching 9 bases. Germline values: CDR1 KGHSH, CDR2 LQKENI. Germline trimming cut 3 bases from V and 4 bases from J; bases unmatched to any gene: 11. The CDR3 length is 17 residues. DNA for the CDR3: TGTGCCAGCTCACCGCCAAGGACAGGGGATTGGGCAGATACGCAGTATTTT. As protein: CASSPPRTGDWADTQYF.

The rearrangement joins TRBV15 to TRBJ2-7; D gene unclear. Trimming removed 2 bases at V and 0 bases at J, with 5 bases between. The CDR3 length is 13 residues. CDR1 and CDR2 (germline): LNHNV, YYDKDF (reference sequence). CDR3 residues: CATSRRPSYEQYF. CDR3 bases: TGTGCCACCAGCAGACGACCCTCCTACGAGCAGTACTTC.